These 4 T cell receptor beta chains came from one sample sequenced in a study of a mutant IDH1 vaccine in newly diagnosed glioma. The time point: week 5, during vaccination. Topical imiquimod was applied with each vaccine dose, which held 300 ug of mutant IDH1 20-mer peptide. Which antigens these TCRs recognize remains unknown. The data were produced by immunoSEQ multiplex PCR, yet TCRdb's version contains in-frame clones alone and is incomplete. Of around 30,000 clones in the sample, 50% to 60% were seen once. The starting material was PBMCs, obtained from a glioma patient whose treatment included an IDH1 peptide vaccine. These receptors were collected from a woman aged 18-35 years with glioma.

This chain links TRBV4-1 with TRBJ1-5; D uncertain. V lost 1 base and J lost 0, with 7 bases in between. CDR1 and CDR2 (germline): MGHRA, YSYEKL. The CDR3 totals 15 residues. CDR3 loop: CASSQGMYSNQPQHF. The CDR3 DNA reads TGCGCCAGCAGCCAAGGAATGTATAGCAATCAGCCCCAGCATTTT.

V usage is TRBV13 and J usage is TRBJ1-1; D unresolved. V was trimmed by 5 bases and J by 3 bases, leaving 10 bases between them. Germline CDR1 and CDR2: PRHDT and FYEKMQ (reference sequence). This CDR3 comprises 13 residues. CDR3 nucleotide sequence: TGTGCCAGCAGCCTAGTACGGGACACTGAAGCTTTCTTT. This gives the protein CASSLVRDTEAFF. The full variable domain, completed using reference TRBV13 and TRBJ1-1, is AAGVIQSPRHLIKEKRETATLKCYPIPRHDTVYWYQQGPGQDPQFLISFYEKMQSDKGSIPDRFSAQQFSDYHSELNMSSLELGDSALYFCASSLVRDTEAFFGQGTRLTVV.

The chain uses TRBV5-6 and TRBJ1-4; the D gene is possibly TRBD1 (6 bases). The V gene's germline CDR1 is SGHDT and CDR2 YYEEEE. The CDR3 loop spans 16 amino acids. The germline V and J ends were trimmed by 4 bases and 3 bases, with 16 bases remaining between them. CDR3: CASSPTTGKANEKLFF. CDR3 coding DNA: TGTGCCAGCAGCCCCACAACAGGGAAGGCTAATGAAAAACTGTTTTTT.

DNA for the CDR3: TGTGCCAGCTCACCCTCGACAGGGGCCGACAATCAGCCCCAGCATTTT. It specifies CASSPSTGADNQPQHF. V usage is TRBV18 and J usage is TRBJ1-5, with 8 bases fitting TRBD1. The CDR3 length is 16 residues. The germline V gene has CDR1 KGHSH and CDR2 LQKENI. V trimming: 3 bases; J trimming: 3 bases; junction bases outside the gene matches: 7.